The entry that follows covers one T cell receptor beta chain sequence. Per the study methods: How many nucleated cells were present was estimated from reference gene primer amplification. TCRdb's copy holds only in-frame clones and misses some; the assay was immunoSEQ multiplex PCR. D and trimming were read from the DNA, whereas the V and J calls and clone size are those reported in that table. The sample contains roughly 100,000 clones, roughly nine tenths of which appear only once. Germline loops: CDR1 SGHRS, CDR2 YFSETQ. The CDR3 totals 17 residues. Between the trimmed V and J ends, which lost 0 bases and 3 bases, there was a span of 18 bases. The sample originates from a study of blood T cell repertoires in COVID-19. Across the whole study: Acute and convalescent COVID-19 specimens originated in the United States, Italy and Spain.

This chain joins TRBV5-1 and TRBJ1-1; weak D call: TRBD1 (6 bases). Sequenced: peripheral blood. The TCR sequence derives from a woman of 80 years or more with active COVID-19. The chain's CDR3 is CASSLGQGNPLDTEAFF. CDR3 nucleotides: TGCGCCAGCAGCTTGGGGCAGGGGAATCCCCTGGACACTGAAGCTTTCTTT.